This T cell receptor (beta chain) was captured in a study of T cell responses to AZD1222 COVID-19 vaccine. Study at large: Researchers grouped second doses given at about 4 or about 12 weeks into one pool.

Libraries were prepared by immunoSEQ multiplex PCR; TCRdb keeps only in-frame clonotypes and omits some of them. Found here are some 110,000 clones, over 75% of them singletons; the top ten hold 18%. Study-wide findings and caveats: There were vaccine-associated CD4 TCRs across spike, dominant at 160-218 and 743-854. Spike-specific TCR breadth and depth rose after two AZD1222 doses. Donors were mostly white British, more females; clonal diversity possibly underestimated.

Regarding this clone: Its antigen is not known. Within the sample, other DNA sequences also encode this same CDR3.

The V gene lost 4 bases and the J gene lost 4 bases, with 6 bases spanning the gap. Germline V gives CDR1 KGHDR, CDR2 SFDVKD. The length of the CDR3 is 12 residues. This receptor was taken from an adult in good health. This rearrangement joins TRBV24-1 to TRBJ1-2; possibly TRBD1 for D (5 bases). The sequencing here drew on peripheral blood, taken on day 0 of AZD1222 vaccination. In DNA, the CDR3 is TGTGCCACCAGTGACGACAGCTATGGCTACACCTTC. Translated, it gives CATSDDSYGYTF.